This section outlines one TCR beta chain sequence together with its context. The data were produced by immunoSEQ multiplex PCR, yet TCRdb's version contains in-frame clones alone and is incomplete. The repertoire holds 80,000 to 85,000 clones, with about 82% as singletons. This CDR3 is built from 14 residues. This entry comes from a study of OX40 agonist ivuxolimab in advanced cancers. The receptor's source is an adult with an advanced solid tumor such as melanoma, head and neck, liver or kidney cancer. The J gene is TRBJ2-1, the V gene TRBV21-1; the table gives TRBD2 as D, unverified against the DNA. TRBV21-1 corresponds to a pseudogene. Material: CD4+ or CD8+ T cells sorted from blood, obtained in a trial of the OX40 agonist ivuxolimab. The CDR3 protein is CANRGASAHNEQFF. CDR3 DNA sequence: TGTGCCAATCGCGGGGCTAGCGCACACAATGAGCAGTTCTTC.